The clone carrying this T cell receptor beta chain rates as medium-sized. Per the germline V gene, CDR1 is GTSNPN and CDR2 is SVGIG (reference sequence). V gave up 0 bases and J gave up 13 bases, with 12 bases separating them. This CDR3 has 12 residues. Each TCR cDNA molecule bore a unique molecular identifier. TCRdb re-analysed the 5' RACE reads in MiXCR, keeping a single row per CDR3 protein. In the table there are roughly 80,000 distinct CDR3 sequences, under 8.5% of which are singletons. Time point: sample taken at primary tumor resection. The donor population consisted of more than 55 patients with untreated, early-stage non-small cell lung cancer. From tumor, nontumor lung or frozen PBMC, whole RNA was taken unsorted for sequencing. The data derive from a study of spatial heterogeneity in lung cancer. Looking at the study overall: Detected sequences consistently included more beta-chain ones than alpha-chain ones.

The sequence was obtained from a male donor with early-stage non-small cell lung cancer. The chain joins TRBV30 to TRBJ1-4; D ambiguous. Sample: PBMCs, taken at surgery. Here the CDR3 reads CAWSVYGVGLFF. The CDR3 DNA reads TGTGCCTGGAGTGTATACGGGGTCGGACTGTTTTTT.